Shown below are 3 T cell receptor beta chains from a single sample sequenced in a study of T cells in Graves' hyperthyroidism and ophthalmopathy. Amplification of TCR beta CDR3 regions was performed using RNA transcripts as template. Carried out on the TCR CDR3, a first-round RT-PCR used the HTBI primer set. Via MiXCR, TCRdb re-called the multiplex PCR reads, giving one row per CDR3 protein. Among a few hundred thousand distinct CDR3 sequences listed, roughly 16% were seen once. The sequenced material came from blood. All receptors come from a woman in her forties with Graves' ophthalmopathy.

This clonotype came up many times. The genes are TRBV5-1 and TRBJ2-1; weak D call: TRBD2 (5 bases). The germline V gene encodes CDR1 SGHRS and CDR2 YFSETQ. This CDR3 has 15 amino acids. Trimming shortened V by 0 bases and J by 1 base, and 8 bases separated the two germline ends. CDR3 loop: CASSLASGSYNEQFF. CDR3 nucleotides: TGCGCCAGCAGCTTGGCCTCGGGATCCTACAATGAGCAGTTCTTC.

This clonotype was recorded many times. This rearrangement joins TRBV11-2 to TRBJ1-3; tentatively, D is TRBD1 (5 bases). Trimming removed 2 bases at V and 9 bases at J, with 14 bases between. Germline V gene sequence: CDR1 SGHAT, CDR2 FQNNGV. This CDR3 comprises 14 residues. The CDR3 spells CASSLTGPGSTIYF. The DNA of the CDR3 is TGTGCCAGCAGCTTAACGGGGCCGGGTAGCACCATATATTTT.

This clonotype was picked up many times. The chain has TRBV5-1 and TRBJ1-1, with D hard to call. The CDR3 loop spans 14 amino acids. Germline V lookup: CDR1 SGHRS, CDR2 YFSETQ. V was pared by 0 bases and J by 11 bases, with 17 bases between. The CDR3 region is CASSLGHNTAAAFF. The CDR3 DNA reads TGCGCCAGCAGCTTGGGGCATAATACCGCTGCGGCTTTCTTT.